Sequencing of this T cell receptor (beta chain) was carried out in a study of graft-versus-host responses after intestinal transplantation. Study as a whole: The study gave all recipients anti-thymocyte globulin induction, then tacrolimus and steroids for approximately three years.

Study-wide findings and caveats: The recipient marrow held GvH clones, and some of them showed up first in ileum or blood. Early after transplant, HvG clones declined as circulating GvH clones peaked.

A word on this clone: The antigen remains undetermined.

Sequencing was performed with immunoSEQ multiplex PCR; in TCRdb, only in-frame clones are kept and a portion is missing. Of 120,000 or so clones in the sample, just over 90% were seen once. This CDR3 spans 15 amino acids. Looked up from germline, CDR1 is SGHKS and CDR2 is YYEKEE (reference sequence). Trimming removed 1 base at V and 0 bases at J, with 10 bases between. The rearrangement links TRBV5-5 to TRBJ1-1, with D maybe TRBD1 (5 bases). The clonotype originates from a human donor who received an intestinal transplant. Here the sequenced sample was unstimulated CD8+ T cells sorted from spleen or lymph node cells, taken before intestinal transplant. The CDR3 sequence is CASSLTGRVNTEAFF. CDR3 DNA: TGTGCCAGCAGCTTGACGGGACGGGTGAACACTGAAGCTTTCTTT. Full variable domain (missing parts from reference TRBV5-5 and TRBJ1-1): DAGVTQSPTHLIKTRGQQVTLRCSPISGHKSVSWYQQVLGQGPQFIFQYYEKEERGRGNFPDRFSARQFPNYSSELNVNALLLGDSALYLCASSLTGRVNTEAFFGQGTRLTVV.